The sequence of this T cell receptor (beta chain) was determined in a study of blood T cell repertoires in COVID-19. Assay used: immunoSEQ multiplex PCR; TCRdb lists only in-frame clones, some missing. In the table there are some 220,000 clones, about 87% of which are singletons. Participants had their cohort set by participant-reported clinical history. The CDR3 is 14 residues long. The V and J ends lost 0 bases and 8 bases respectively, with 13 bases between them. Germline V lookup: CDR1 MNHEY, CDR2 SMNVEV (reference sequence). This sequence joins TRBV27 and TRBJ1-2; possibly TRBD1 for D (6 bases). The source material was PBMCs or T cells enriched from blood (not recorded which). The TCR was taken from a woman between 25 and 40 years old who had recovered from COVID-19. The CDR3 DNA follows: TGTGCCAGCAGTTTATCGAGAACAGGGAAGGGCTACACCTTC. Protein: CASSLSRTGKGYTF.